This T cell receptor (beta chain) was obtained from a study of T cell responses to AZD1222 COVID-19 vaccine. Study details: Second doses were pooled across both intervals (about 4 or about 12 weeks).

TCRdb's table, derived via immunoSEQ multiplex PCR, lists solely in-frame clones and lacks some. The sample gives under 150,000 clones, about nine tenths of which show up once; 1.1% is in the top ten. Findings of the study overall: Repertoire sampling happened only post peak T cell response. AZD1222 recipients seropositive at baseline numbered only 5 to 7.

The count of this clone is one. Its target is unknown. Trimming cost V 5 bases and J 9 bases, with 20 bases left between them. Looked up from germline, CDR1 is ENHRY and CDR2 is SYGVKD. CDR3 length: 15 amino acids. The sequenced sample was peripheral blood, obtained on day 0 of AZD1222 vaccination. The TCR comes from an adult in good health. J is TRBJ1-5 and V is TRBV10-3; the D is unclear. CDR3: CAISTQATLGGPQHF. The CDR3 coding sequence is TGTGCCATCAGTACGCAGGCAACATTGGGAGGGCCCCAGCATTTT.